The present TCR beta chain was sequenced within a study of shared clonotypes between healthy human individuals. Study-wide background: CD4 naive cells filled three plates per donor, CD4 memory three, CD8 naive two and CD8 memory one.

Study-level findings and limits: Clonotype sharing across a few donors was observed for around 4.8% of naive CD4 clonotypes. Generally, estimated richness proved larger in naive subsets than it did in memory subsets. Non-shared clonotypes showed lower generation probabilities than clonotypes common to all four donors.

Details on this clone: The antigen is undetermined.

In the naive CD8 group, cells lacked CD45RO and were positively selected for CCR7, so terminally differentiated effector memory CD45RA+ cells were left out. The CDR3 consists of 15 residues. Trimming took 4 bases from V and 1 from J; bases not matched to a gene: 6. The germline V gene has CDR1 MNHNY and CDR2 SVGAGI (reference sequence). TCRdb keeps only in-frame clones here, not all; method: immunoSEQ multiplex PCR. The repertoire holds about 580,000 clones, 95% to 98% seen once, with approximately 0.3% in the top ten. The sample comprised naive CD8+ T cells sorted from blood. J is TRBJ2-5 and V is TRBV6-6, with 7 bases lining up with TRBD2. The receptor was derived from a young man in good health. This CDR3 is CASSSSLAVQETQYF. The CDR3 nucleotides read TGTGCCAGCAGTTCATCCCTAGCGGTCCAAGAGACCCAGTACTTC.